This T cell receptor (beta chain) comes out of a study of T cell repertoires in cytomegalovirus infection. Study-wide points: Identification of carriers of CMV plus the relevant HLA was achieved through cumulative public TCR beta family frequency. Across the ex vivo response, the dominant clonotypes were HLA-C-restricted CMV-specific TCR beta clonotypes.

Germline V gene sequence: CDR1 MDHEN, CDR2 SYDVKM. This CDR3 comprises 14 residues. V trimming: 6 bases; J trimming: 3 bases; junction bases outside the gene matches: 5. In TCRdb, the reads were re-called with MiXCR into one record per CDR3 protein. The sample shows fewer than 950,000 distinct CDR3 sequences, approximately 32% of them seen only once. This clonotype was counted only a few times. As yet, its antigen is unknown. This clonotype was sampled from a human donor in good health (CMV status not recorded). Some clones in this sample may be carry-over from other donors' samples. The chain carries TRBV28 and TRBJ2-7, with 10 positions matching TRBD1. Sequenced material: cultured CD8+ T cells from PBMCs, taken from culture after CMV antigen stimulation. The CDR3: CASRGTGAYYEQYV. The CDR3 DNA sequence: TGTGCCAGCAGAGGGACAGGGGCCTACTACGAGCAGTACGTC.